What follows are 16 T cell receptor beta chains derived from one specimen sequenced in a study of spatial heterogeneity in lung cancer. From the 5' RACE reads, TCRdb called clonotypes with MiXCR, one entry per CDR3 protein. The table includes 110,000 or so distinct CDR3 sequences, 10% to 12% detected once. The time point was: blood at routine non-recurrence follow-up after resection. The material sequenced was PBMCs, taken at follow-up. The receptor source for this set is a female donor with early-stage non-small cell lung cancer.

In its sample, this clonotype was seen many times. V gene TRBV12-3 or TRBV12-4 combines with J gene TRBJ1-1; D is possibly TRBD1 (5 bases). Trimming stripped 9 bases from V and 0 bases from J, with 14 bases between. The CDR3 contains 14 residues. CDR3 DNA: TGTGCCAGTATGACAGCTCCTCTGAACACTGAAGCTTTCTTT. Translated, it gives CASMTAPLNTEAFF.

This clonotype occurred many times. The rearrangement links TRBV11-3 to TRBJ2-1, with 12 bases aligning to TRBD2. This CDR3 is 15 amino acids long. Germline values: CDR1 SGHNT, CDR2 YENEEA. V shed 5 bases and J 10 bases; nucleotides not matched to a gene: 9. The CDR3 sequence: CASSLTTSGSFEQFF. The CDR3 bases are TGTGCCAGCAGCCTCACGACTAGCGGGAGTTTCGAGCAGTTCTTC.

This chain links TRBV19 with TRBJ2-1; a possible D gene is TRBD2 (5 bases). CDR1 LNHDA and CDR2 SQIVND come from the germline V gene (reference sequence). The length of the CDR3 is 16 residues. V dropped 3 bases and J dropped 3 bases, with 15 bases sitting between them. CDR3 bases: TGTGCCAGTAGTATTTGGACTCGACTAAACTACAATGAGCAGTTCTTC. It yields the protein CASSIWTRLNYNEQFF.

The chain has TRBV4-1 and TRBJ1-1, with D possibly TRBD1 on 6 matching bases. Per the germline V gene, CDR1 is MGHRA and CDR2 is YSYEKL. The CDR3 has 16 residues. V lost 4 bases, J lost 0 bases, and 15 bases lay in between. Written as DNA, the CDR3 is TGCGCCAGCAGCCGAAATATACAGGGTATGAACACTGAAGCTTTCTTT. Translated, it gives CASSRNIQGMNTEAFF.

This clonotype was picked up a small number of times. The rearrangement uses TRBV15 and TRBJ1-2; no firm D call. This CDR3 has 18 amino acids. Germline assignment: CDR1 LNHNV and CDR2 YYDKDF (reference sequence). V was trimmed by 0 bases and J by 0 bases, leaving 17 bases between them. The CDR3 bases are TGTGCCACCAGCAGAGAAGGGTCTTTAAGCGGGGCTAACTATGGCTACACCTTC. It specifies CATSREGSLSGANYGYTF.

The J gene is TRBJ1-6, the V gene TRBV28; D is unclear. CDR3 length: 18 residues. V was trimmed by 2 bases and J by 7 bases, leaving 21 bases between them. Germline V gives CDR1 MDHEN, CDR2 SYDVKM. The DNA of the CDR3 is TGTGCCAGCAGTTTACGGCCAACTAAACCGCCGGTAAATTCACCCCTCCACTTT. Translated, it gives CASSLRPTKPPVNSPLHF. The variable domain in full, completed from reference TRBV28 and TRBJ1-6, reads DVKVTQSSRYLVKRTGEKVFLECVQDMDHENMFWYRQDPGLGLRLIYFSYDVKMKEKGDIPEGYSVSREKKERFSLILESASTNQTSMYLCASSLRPTKPPVNSPLHFGNGTRLTVT.

This clonotype was counted ten times or more. The V gene is TRBV2, the J gene TRBJ2-3, with TRBD2 as a possible D gene (6 bases). The CDR3 is 15 amino acids. Trimming cost V 6 bases and J 3 bases, with 16 bases left between them. Germline CDR1 is SNHLY and CDR2 is FYNNEI. The CDR3 reads CASRTGLLNTDTQYF. In DNA, the CDR3 is TGTGCCAGCAGGACGGGACTTTTGAATACAGATACGCAGTATTTT.

This clonotype occurred many times. The chain links TRBV5-1 to TRBJ2-7; 10 bases map to TRBD2. The CDR3 totals 14 residues. V dropped 3 bases and J dropped 0; count of bases not matched to a gene: 0. Germline CDR1 reads SGHRS; CDR2 reads YFSETQ. CDR3 DNA: TGCGCCAGCAGCTCTAGCGGGAGCTCCTACGAGCAGTACGTC. Its protein is CASSSSGSSYEQYV.

The chain links TRBV6-1 to TRBJ2-1; D unresolved. The CDR3 contains 15 residues. The V gene lost 8 bases and the J gene lost 0 bases, with 14 bases spanning the gap. Germline V CDR1 and CDR2: MNHNS, SASEGT. The CDR3 DNA follows: TGTGCCAGCGGATCCGAGTCAGGCTCCTACAATGAGCAGTTCTTC. It specifies CASGSESGSYNEQFF.

This clonotype was observed a handful of times. V usage is TRBV4-3 and J usage is TRBJ2-2; TRBD1 might be the D (6 bases). V was cut by 2 bases and J by 5 bases, with 12 bases left in between. The CDR3 has 15 amino acids. Germline loops: CDR1 LGHNA, CDR2 YSLEER. CDR3 sequence (DNA): TGCGCCAGCAGCCAATTCACGCAGGGGACCGGGGAGCTGTTTTTT. Protein sequence: CASSQFTQGTGELFF.

The chain recombines TRBV6-2 or TRBV6-3 with TRBJ2-7; 10 positions match TRBD2. Trimming at V came to 2 bases and at J to 0 bases, leaving 4 bases not matched to a gene. CDR1 is MNHEY, CDR2 SVGEGT, per germline. The CDR3 spans 16 residues. CDR3: CASSYGSSGGSYEQYV. The CDR3 DNA reads as TGTGCCAGCAGTTACGGTTCTAGCGGGGGCTCCTACGAGCAGTACGTC.

The chain has TRBV5-1 and TRBJ2-7; the D gene is possibly TRBD1 (6 bases). CDR1 SGHRS and CDR2 YFSETQ come from the germline V gene. V lost 1 base to trimming and J lost 0 bases, with 14 bases between them. The CDR3 length is 16 residues. The CDR3 coding sequence is TGCGCCAGCAGCTTGCAAGTGGGACAAGGCTCCTACGAGCAGTACTTC. It is translated as CASSLQVGQGSYEQYF.

The chain carries TRBV3-1 and TRBJ1-2; no definite D call. Germline V gene data show CDR1 as LGHDT and CDR2 as YNNKEL (reference sequence). The V gene lost 3 bases and the J gene lost 0 bases, with 14 bases spanning the gap. CDR3 length equals 16 residues. CDR3: CASSHSPRFPNYGYTF. CDR3 sequence (DNA): TGTGCCAGCAGCCATTCACCTCGGTTTCCTAACTATGGCTACACCTTC.

This clonotype has only a few counts. The chain employs TRBV6-5 and TRBJ2-2; 8 nucleotides match TRBD1. Germline loops: CDR1 MNHEY, CDR2 SVGAGI. V was pared by 4 bases and J by 7 bases, with 8 bases of the junction left unmatched. CDR3 size: 15 residues. The CDR3 region is CASSSGGPPGGELFF. CDR3 bases: TGTGCCAGCAGTTCAGGGGGCCCCCCCGGCGGGGAGCTGTTTTTT.

The chain couples TRBV19 to TRBJ1-5, with 9 nucleotides matching TRBD1. The trim removed 7 bases at V and 4 bases at J, leaving 17 bases unmatched. The CDR3 sequence is 18 residues long. In germline, CDR1 is LNHDA, CDR2 SQIVND (reference sequence). In nucleotides, the CDR3 is TGTGCCAGTACCCCTTTCCCGGGACAGGGTTCCACAAATCAGCCCCAGCATTTT. Translating it yields CASTPFPGQGSTNQPQHF.

In its sample, this clonotype was seen a few times. The CDR3 loop reads CASSERTAYGYTF. In DNA, the CDR3 is TGTGCCAGCAGTGAAAGGACAGCCTATGGCTACACCTTC. The chain uses TRBV2 and TRBJ1-2; D is perhaps TRBD1 (6 bases). Germline assignment: CDR1 SNHLY and CDR2 FYNNEI. CDR3 length equals 13 residues. V lost 2 bases, J lost 4 bases, and 8 bases lay in between. The full variable domain, in which reference TRBV2 and TRBJ1-2 provide the parts outside the CDR3, is EPEVTQTPSHQVTQMGQEVILRCVPISNHLYFYWYRQILGQKVEFLVSFYNNEISEKSEIFDDQFSVERPDGSNFTLKIRSTKLEDSAMYFCASSERTAYGYTFGSGTRLTVV.